These 18 T cell receptor beta chains were sequenced from one sample in a study of blood T cell repertoires in COVID-19. The repertoire was sequenced with immunoSEQ multiplex PCR; TCRdb's copy has only in-frame clones and lacks some. In the table there are about 200,000 clones, roughly nine tenths of which are singletons. Material: PBMCs or T cells enriched from blood (not recorded which). The receptors derive from a young woman who had recovered from COVID-19.

The rearrangement uses TRBV5-1 and TRBJ2-7, with TRBD1 identical over 10 bases. The CDR3 sequence is 17 residues long. Losses at the gene ends were 4 bases for V and 1 base for J; bases not matched to a gene: 11. CDR1 is SGHRS and CDR2 is YFSETQ in the germline V gene. CDR3 DNA: TGCGCCAGCAGCCAAAGTGAGGGACAGGGGATATCCTACGAGCAGTACTTC. Residues: CASSQSEGQGISYEQYF.

The V and J genes are TRBV12-3 or TRBV12-4 and TRBJ1-2; the D is unclear. Trimming pared 9 bases from V and 8 bases from J, leaving 16 bases between. The CDR3 has 12 residues. This CDR3 is CASNGPRGGYTF. CDR3 DNA: TGTGCCAGTAATGGCCCGCGAGGGGGCTACACCTTC.

This clone came up once. This chain uses TRBV5-1 with TRBJ1-1; 8 bases align to TRBD1. There are 15 residues in the CDR3. Germline-derived CDR1 and CDR2 are SGHRS and YFSETQ. Germline trimming cut 0 bases from V and 6 bases from J; bases unmatched to any gene: 7. This chain's CDR3 is CASSLAGAGGAEAFF. CDR3 nucleotide sequence: TGCGCCAGCAGCTTGGCCGGGGCAGGGGGCGCTGAAGCTTTCTTT.

The V gene is TRBV7-9, the J gene TRBJ2-1; a weak D match, TRBD2 (6 bases). Trimming shortened V by 5 bases and J by 0 bases, and 14 bases separated the two germline ends. In germline, CDR1 is SEHNR, CDR2 FQNEAQ (reference sequence). The CDR3 is 16 residues long. CDR3 residues: CASSGGTHSSYNEQFF. As DNA, the CDR3 is TGTGCCAGCAGCGGGGGGACCCACAGCTCCTACAATGAGCAGTTCTTC.

The chain employs TRBV19 and TRBJ1-2, with 8 bases aligning to TRBD1. V lost 4 bases, J lost 4 bases, and 11 bases stayed unmatched. The germline CDR1 and CDR2 sequences are LNHDA and SQIVND (reference sequence). There are 16 residues in the CDR3. DNA for the CDR3: TGTGCCAGTAGTAGCCCTTTGACAGGGGCGCTCTATGGCTACACCTTC. Amino acids: CASSSPLTGALYGYTF. Complete variable domain (other parts from reference TRBV19 and TRBJ1-2): DGGITQSPKYLFRKEGQNVTLSCEQNLNHDAMYWYRQDPGQGLRLIYYSQIVNDFQKGDIAEGYSVSREKKESFPLTVTSAQKNPTAFYLCASSSPLTGALYGYTFGSGTRLTVV.

This sequence joins TRBV7-9 and TRBJ2-7; a weak D match, TRBD2 (6 bases). Germline CDR1 is SEHNR and CDR2 is FQNEAQ (reference sequence). The CDR3 spans 13 residues. Trimming cost V 3 bases and J 6 bases, with 12 bases left between them. DNA of the CDR3: TGTGCCAGCAGCTTTGAGAGGAGGGGCGAGCAGTACTTC. This gives the protein CASSFERRGEQYF. Together with reference TRBV7-9 and TRBJ2-7, the CDR3 gives the full variable domain: DTGVSQNPRHKITKRGQNVTFRCDPISEHNRLYWYRQTLGQGPEFLTYFQNEAQLEKSRLLSDRFSAERPKGSFSTLEIQRTEQGDSAMYLCASSFERRGEQYFGPGTRLTVT.

The CDR3 sequence is CASSYGQFNGYTF. Here the CDR3 DNA reads TGTGCCAGCAGTTACGGTCAGTTTAATGGCTACACCTTC. The chain employs TRBV6-5 and TRBJ1-2; D unresolved. Trimming removed 2 bases from V and 6 bases from J, with 10 bases in between. Germline assignment: CDR1 MNHEY and CDR2 SVGAGI. This CDR3 region has 13 residues.

This sequence joins TRBV6-5 and TRBJ1-6; TRBD1 aligns across 10 bases. V lost 6 bases to trimming and J lost 10 bases; unmatched junction nucleotides: 3. The V gene's germline CDR1 is MNHEY and CDR2 SVGAGI. The length of the CDR3 is 13 residues. CDR3 region: CASRRQGASPLHF. The CDR3 DNA follows: TGTGCCAGCAGGAGACAGGGGGCATCACCCCTCCACTTT.

The chain links TRBV15 to TRBJ1-1; 7 positions match TRBD1. This CDR3 spans 15 amino acids. V lost 2 bases to trimming and J lost 0 bases; unmatched junction nucleotides: 3. Germline CDR1 LNHNV, CDR2 YYDKDF (reference sequence). CDR3 region: CATSRRQGVNTEAFF. The CDR3 coding sequence is TGTGCCACCAGCAGAAGACAGGGAGTGAACACTGAAGCTTTCTTT.

V gene TRBV10-3 combines with J gene TRBJ2-5; 9 bases are a match to TRBD2. The CDR3 is 15 residues long. The ends lost 2 bases at V and 9 bases at J; junction bases unmatched: 10. Germline V lookup: CDR1 ENHRY, CDR2 SYGVKD. The DNA for the CDR3 is TGTGCCATCAGTGAGGAGGCTAGCGGGGTCAGGGCCCAGTACTTC. It translates to CAISEEASGVRAQYF.

This clone occurred a few times. The chain recombines TRBV6-5 with TRBJ2-7; 9 positions match TRBD1. The CDR3 has 14 residues. V trimming: 4 bases; J trimming: 6 bases; junction bases outside the gene matches: 7. Germline V gene lookup returns CDR1 MNHEY and CDR2 SVGAGI. CDR3 protein: CASSLSVDRGEQYF. The CDR3 DNA follows: TGTGCCAGCAGTTTGAGCGTGGACAGGGGCGAGCAGTACTTC.

For this clone: The germline gene is not matched at one end of the junction; a read error may be the cause. The chain couples TRBV5-5 to TRBJ1-1; D remains unclear. Germline V gives CDR1 SGHKS, CDR2 YYEKEE (reference sequence). This CDR3 has 12 residues. The CDR3 DNA follows: TGTGCCAGCAGCTTGCTTGACACTGAAGTTTTCTTT. Protein sequence: CASSLLDTEVFF.

In its sample, this clone was seen a few times. In DNA form, the CDR3 reads TGTGCCAGCAGCTTAGCAGGAGGATGGGCGGGGAGTACTGAAGCTTTCTTT. Translated: CASSLAGGWAGSTEAFF. The chain carries TRBV7-9 and TRBJ1-1; the D is unclear. CDR1 is SEHNR and CDR2 is FQNEAQ in the germline V gene (reference sequence). Between the trimmed V and J ends, which lost 0 bases and 5 bases, there was a span of 19 bases. This CDR3 is 17 amino acids long.

This clone is a singleton in its sample. The gene calls are TRBV3-1 (or the pseudogene TRBV3-2) and TRBJ2-1; 8 bases match TRBD1. Germline CDR1 reads LGHDT; CDR2 reads YNNKEL (reference sequence). The CDR3 is 13 amino acids. V dropped 5 bases and J dropped 15; count of bases not matched to a gene: 12. The CDR3 protein is CASSTGQGTGVFF. The CDR3 nucleotides read TGTGCCAGCAGCACCGGACAGGGAACGGGGGTGTTCTTC.

The chain recombines TRBV28 with TRBJ1-2, with a possible D match to TRBD1 (5 bases). Trimming cost V 2 bases and J 8 bases, with 9 bases left between them. Looked up from germline, CDR1 is MDHEN and CDR2 is SYDVKM. The CDR3 sequence is 12 residues long. The CDR3 DNA sequence: TGTGCCAGCAGTTTACCTCCAGGGGGCTACACCTTC. Translating it yields CASSLPPGGYTF.

The chain carries TRBV10-3 and TRBJ1-1, with 9 bases lining up with TRBD1. The germline CDR1 and CDR2 sequences are ENHRY and SYGVKD. With V trimmed by 7 bases and J by 10 bases, 4 bases remained unmatched. The CDR3 spans 11 residues. The DNA of the CDR3 is TGTGCCATCAAGGGACAGGGCACAGCTTTCTTT. Its translation is CAIKGQGTAFF.

The gene calls are TRBV7-9 and TRBJ2-7; D is unresolved. V was shortened by 8 bases and J by 5 bases, with 10 bases between the two germline ends. The CDR3 runs 11 residues. From germline, CDR1 is SEHNR and CDR2 FQNEAQ (reference sequence). The CDR3 DNA reads as TGTGCCAGCTCCACCGCTAACGAGCAGTACTTC. This codes for CASSTANEQYF.

The rearrangement uses TRBV30 and TRBJ1-1; D is possibly TRBD1 (6 bases). V was cut by 4 bases and J by 1 base, with 19 bases left in between. The CDR3 is 16 amino acids. CDR1 is GTSNPN and CDR2 is SVGIG in the germline V gene (reference sequence). In nucleotides, the CDR3 is TGTGCCTGGACCAAAAGGTCCCAGGGGCCGAACACTGAAGCTTTCTTT. Translation gives CAWTKRSQGPNTEAFF.